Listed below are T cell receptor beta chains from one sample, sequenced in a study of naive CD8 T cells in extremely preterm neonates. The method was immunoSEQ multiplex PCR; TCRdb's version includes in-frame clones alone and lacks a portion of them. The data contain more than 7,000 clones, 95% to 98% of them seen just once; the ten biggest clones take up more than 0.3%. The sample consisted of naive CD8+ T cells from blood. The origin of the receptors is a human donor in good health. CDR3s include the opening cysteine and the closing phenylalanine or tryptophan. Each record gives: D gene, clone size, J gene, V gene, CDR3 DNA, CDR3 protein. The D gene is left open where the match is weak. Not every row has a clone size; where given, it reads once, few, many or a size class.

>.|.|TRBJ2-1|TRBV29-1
TGCAGCGTTGTAGGGGTACGGACGGACAATGAGCAGTTCTTC
CSVVGVRTDNEQFF
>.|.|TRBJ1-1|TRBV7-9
TGTGCCAGCAGCTCTCAGGGTGGGGCTGAAGCTTTCTTT
CASSSQGGAEAFF
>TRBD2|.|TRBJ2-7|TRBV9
TGTGCCAGCAGCGTAGGGACTAGCGGCTACGAGCAGTACTTC
CASSVGTSGYEQYF
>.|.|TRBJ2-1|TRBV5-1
TGCGCCAGCAGCTTTAGGGGGCTGAGCGGGGGCTACTACAATGAGCAGTTCTTC
CASSFRGLSGGYYNEQFF
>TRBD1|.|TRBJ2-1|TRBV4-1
TGCGCGAGCAGCCAGGGAAGGGGGCGCCTAAATGAGCAGTTCTTC
CASSQGRGRLNEQFF
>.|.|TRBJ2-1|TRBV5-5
TGTGCCAGCAGCTCTCTCCCCCACGGGAGCCTTTACAATGAGCAGTTCTTC
CASSSLPHGSLYNEQFF
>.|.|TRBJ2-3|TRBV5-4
TGTGCCAGCAGCTCCCGTACTGTGGGAGACTCCTGGGGAGATACGCAGTATTTT
CASSSRTVGDSWGDTQYF
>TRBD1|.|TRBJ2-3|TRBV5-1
TGCGCCAGCAGCTTAGTCGGGACAGGGGCTGTCACAGATACGCAGTATTTT
CASSLVGTGAVTDTQYF
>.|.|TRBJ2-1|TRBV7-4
TGTGCCAGCAGCGCCAGGGGCGCCAGTTTTAATGAGCAGTTCTTC
CASSARGASFNEQFF
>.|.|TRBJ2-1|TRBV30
TGTGCCTGGGGTACCAGCTCCTACAATGAGCAGTTCTTC
CAWGTSSYNEQFF
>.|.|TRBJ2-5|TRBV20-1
TGCAGTGGTACAGCACAAGAGACCCAGTACTTC
CSGTAQETQYF
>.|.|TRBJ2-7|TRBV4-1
TGCGCCAGCAGCCAAGATGTCCAGAGGTACGAGCAGTACTTC
CASSQDVQRYEQYF
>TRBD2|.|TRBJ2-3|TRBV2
TGTGCCAGCAGTGAAGGGGCGGGAGTTGGAGATACGCAGTATTTT
CASSEGAGVGDTQYF
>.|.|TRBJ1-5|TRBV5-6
TGTGCCAGCAGCTTCGGGGGATTCGGCAATCAGCCCCAGCATTTT
CASSFGGFGNQPQHF
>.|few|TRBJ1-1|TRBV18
TGTGCCAGCTCAGAGGGTGCCACTGAAGCTTTCTTT
CASSEGATEAFF
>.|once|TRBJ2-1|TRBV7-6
TGTGCCAGCAGCTTAGGGGGGCTAGCGGTTTACAATGAGCAGTTCTTC
CASSLGGLAVYNEQFF
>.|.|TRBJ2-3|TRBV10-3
TGTGCCATCAGTGAGTCGAGAGGCCAGACAGATACGCAGTATTTT
CAISESRGQTDTQYF
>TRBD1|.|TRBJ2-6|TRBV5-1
TGCGCCAGCAGCTCATCAGGGACAGGGGAAGGGGCCAACGTCCTGACTTTC
CASSSSGTGEGANVLTF
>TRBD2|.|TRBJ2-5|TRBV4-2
TGTGCCAGCAGGCCAGCGGGAGGGGAGACCCAGTACTTC
CASRPAGGETQYF
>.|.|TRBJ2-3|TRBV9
TGTGCCAGCAGCTTTTACACCACAGATACGCAGTATTTT
CASSFYTTDTQYF
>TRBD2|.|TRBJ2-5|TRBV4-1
TGCGCCAGCAGCCAAGATCCGGGGGGGCGAGAGACCCAGTACTTC
CASSQDPGGRETQYF
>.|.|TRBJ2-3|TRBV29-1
TGCAGCGTTGTACCAGGGGCCGGGGAGTATTTT
CSVVPGAGEYF
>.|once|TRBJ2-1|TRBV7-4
TGTGCCAGCAGCTTAAAGCGTGAGACAGGCACAGTGTATGAGCAGTTCTTC
CASSLKRETGTVYEQFF
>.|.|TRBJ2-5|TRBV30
TGTGCCTGGAGTGTGGGGCTTCAAGATACCCAGTACTTC
CAWSVGLQDTQYF
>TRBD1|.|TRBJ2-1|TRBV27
TGTGCCAGCAGTCCCGTCGGACAGGGGGCGAGGAATGAGCAGTTCTTC
CASSPVGQGARNEQFF
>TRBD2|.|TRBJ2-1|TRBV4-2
TGTGCCAGCAGCCAGACCAATAGCGGGTTGCAGTTCTTC
CASSQTNSGLQFF
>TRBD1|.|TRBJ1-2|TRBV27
TGTGCCAGCAGTTTATCCCATCCGCAGGGGGCCTATGGCTACACCTTC
CASSLSHPQGAYGYTF
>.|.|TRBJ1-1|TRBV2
TGTGCCAGCAGTATCCCAGGGTTTGAAGCTTTCTTT
CASSIPGFEAFF
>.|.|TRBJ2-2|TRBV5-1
TGCGCCAGCAGCTTCGAGGGTTCGAACACCGGGGAGCTGTTTTTT
CASSFEGSNTGELFF
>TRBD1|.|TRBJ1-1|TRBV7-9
TGTGCCAGCAGCTTAGTAGGGACAGTCACTGAAGCTTTCTTT
CASSLVGTVTEAFF
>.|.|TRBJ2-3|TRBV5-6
TGTGCCAGCAGCTTCGGTGATACGCAGTATTTT
CASSFGDTQYF
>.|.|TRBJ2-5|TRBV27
TGTGCCAGCAGTTTAGCACAGCAAGATACCCAGTACTTC
CASSLAQQDTQYF